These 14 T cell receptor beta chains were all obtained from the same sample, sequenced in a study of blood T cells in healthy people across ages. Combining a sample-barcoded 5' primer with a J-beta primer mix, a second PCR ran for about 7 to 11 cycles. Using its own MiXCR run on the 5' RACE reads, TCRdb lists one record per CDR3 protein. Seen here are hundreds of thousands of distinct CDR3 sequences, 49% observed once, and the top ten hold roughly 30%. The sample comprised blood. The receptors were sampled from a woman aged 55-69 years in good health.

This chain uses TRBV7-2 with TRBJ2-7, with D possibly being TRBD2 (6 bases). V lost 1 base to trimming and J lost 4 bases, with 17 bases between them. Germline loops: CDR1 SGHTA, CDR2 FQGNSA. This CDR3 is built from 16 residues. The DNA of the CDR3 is TGTGCCAGCAGCTTAGACATCGGGGGACTGGGTTACGAGCAGTACTTC. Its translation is CASSLDIGGLGYEQYF.

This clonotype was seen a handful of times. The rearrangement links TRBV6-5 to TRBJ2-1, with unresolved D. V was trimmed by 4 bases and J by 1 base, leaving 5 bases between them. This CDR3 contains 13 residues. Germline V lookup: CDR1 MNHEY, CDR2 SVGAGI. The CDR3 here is CASSWRSYNEQFF. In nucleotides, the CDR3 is TGTGCCAGCAGTTGGCGGTCCTACAATGAGCAGTTCTTC.

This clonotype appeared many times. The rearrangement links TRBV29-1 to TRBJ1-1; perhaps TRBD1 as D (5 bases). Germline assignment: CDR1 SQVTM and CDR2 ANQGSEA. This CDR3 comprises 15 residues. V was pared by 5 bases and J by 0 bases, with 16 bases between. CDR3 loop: CSVRGGWGMNTEAFF. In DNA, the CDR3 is TGCAGCGTTCGGGGGGGGTGGGGCATGAACACTGAAGCTTTCTTT.

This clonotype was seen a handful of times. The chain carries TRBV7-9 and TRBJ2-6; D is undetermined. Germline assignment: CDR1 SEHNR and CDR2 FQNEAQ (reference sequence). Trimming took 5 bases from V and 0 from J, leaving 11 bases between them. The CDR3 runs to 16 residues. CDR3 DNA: TGTGCCAGCAGCCCCGGCCGGTACTCTGGGGCCAACGTCCTGACTTTC. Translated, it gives CASSPGRYSGANVLTF.

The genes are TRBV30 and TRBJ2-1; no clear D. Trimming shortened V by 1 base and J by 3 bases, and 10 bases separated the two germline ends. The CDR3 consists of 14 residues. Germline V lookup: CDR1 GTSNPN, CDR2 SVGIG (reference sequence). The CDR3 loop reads CAWSASAIYNEQFF. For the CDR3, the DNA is TGTGCCTGGAGTGCCTCGGCAATCTACAATGAGCAGTTCTTC.

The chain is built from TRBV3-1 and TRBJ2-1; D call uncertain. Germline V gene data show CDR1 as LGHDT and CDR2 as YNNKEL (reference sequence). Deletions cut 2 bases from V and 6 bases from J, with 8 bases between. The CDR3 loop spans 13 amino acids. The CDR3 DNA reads TGTGCCAGCAGCCAACTAGGACCCAATGAGCAGTTCTTC. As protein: CASSQLGPNEQFF.

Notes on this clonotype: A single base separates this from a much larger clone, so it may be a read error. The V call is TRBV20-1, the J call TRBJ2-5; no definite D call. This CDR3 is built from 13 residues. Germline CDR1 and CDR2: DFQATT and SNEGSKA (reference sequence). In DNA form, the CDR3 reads TGCAATGCGCGGCAATTGCCCCAAGAGACCCAGTACTTC. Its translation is CNARQLPQETQYF.

The CDR3 here is CASSQAMGQNYGYTF. The CDR3 DNA reads TGTGCCAGCAGCCAGGCAATGGGGCAGAACTATGGCTACACCTTC. This chain uses TRBV3-1 with TRBJ1-2, with D perhaps TRBD1 (5 bases). Germline assignment: CDR1 LGHDT and CDR2 YNNKEL (reference sequence). V was clipped by 3 bases and J by 2 bases, with 13 bases between them. The CDR3 contains 15 residues.

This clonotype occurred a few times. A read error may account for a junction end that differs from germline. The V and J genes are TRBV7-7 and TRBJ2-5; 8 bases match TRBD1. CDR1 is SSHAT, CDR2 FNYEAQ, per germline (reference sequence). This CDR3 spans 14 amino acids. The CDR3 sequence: CASSAGQAQETQYF. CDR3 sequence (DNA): TGTGCTAGCAGCGCGGGACAGGCCCAAGAGACCCAGTACTTC.

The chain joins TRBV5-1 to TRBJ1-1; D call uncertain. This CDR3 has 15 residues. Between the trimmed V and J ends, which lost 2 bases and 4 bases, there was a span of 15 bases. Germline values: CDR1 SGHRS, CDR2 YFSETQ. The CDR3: CASSLGRALGTEAFF. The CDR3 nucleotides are TGCGCCAGCAGCTTAGGTAGGGCTTTGGGCACTGAAGCTTTCTTT.

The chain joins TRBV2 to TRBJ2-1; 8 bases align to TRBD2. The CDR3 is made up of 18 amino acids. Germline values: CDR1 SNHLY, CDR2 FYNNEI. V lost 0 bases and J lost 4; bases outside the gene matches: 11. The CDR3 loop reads CASSEAGRRLAYYNEQFF. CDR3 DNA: TGTGCCAGCAGTGAAGCCGGCCGGAGACTAGCGTATTACAATGAGCAGTTCTTC.

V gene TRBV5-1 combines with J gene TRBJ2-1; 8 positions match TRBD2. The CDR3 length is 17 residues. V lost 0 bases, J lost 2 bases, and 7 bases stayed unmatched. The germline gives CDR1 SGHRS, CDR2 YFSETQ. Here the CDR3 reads CASSLVTGGNTYNEQFF. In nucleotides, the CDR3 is TGCGCCAGCAGCTTGGTAACGGGGGGGAACACCTACAATGAGCAGTTCTTC.

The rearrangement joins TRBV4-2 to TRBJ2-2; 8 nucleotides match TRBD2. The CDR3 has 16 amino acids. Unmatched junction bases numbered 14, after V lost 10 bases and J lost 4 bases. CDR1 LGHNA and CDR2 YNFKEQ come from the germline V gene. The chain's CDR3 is CATRPPGGEPTGELFF. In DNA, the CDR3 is TGTGCCACCAGACCCCCGGGAGGGGAACCCACCGGGGAGCTGTTTTTT.

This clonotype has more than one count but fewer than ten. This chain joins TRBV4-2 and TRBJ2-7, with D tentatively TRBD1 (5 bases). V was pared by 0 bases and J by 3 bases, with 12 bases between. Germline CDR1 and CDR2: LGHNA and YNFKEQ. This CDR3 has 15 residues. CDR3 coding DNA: TGTGCCAGCAGCCAAGATAGAGCAGGGTACTACGAGCAGTACTTC. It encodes CASSQDRAGYYEQYF.